What follows describes a single TCR beta chain. Antigen: not known. TCRdb's table, derived via immunoSEQ multiplex PCR, lists solely in-frame clones and lacks some. The sample includes about 170,000 clones, around 90% of them seen just once. The data originate from a study of T cell responses to AZD1222 COVID-19 vaccine. General study findings and limits: Sampling captured repertoires only after the peak T cell response. Along spike, vaccine-associated CD4 TCRs were found throughout, with dominance at 160-218 and 743-854.

The CDR3 is 15 amino acids. The V and J ends lost 2 bases and 2 bases, in that order; junction bases with no gene match: 3. Germline assignment: CDR1 SGHVS and CDR2 FQNEAQ. The receptor was isolated from an adult in good health. The source was peripheral blood, collected on day 0 of AZD1222 vaccination. V usage is TRBV7-8 and J usage is TRBJ2-3, with 8 bases fitting TRBD2. This chain's CDR3 is CASSLIAGFTDTQYF. The CDR3 DNA follows: TGTGCCAGCAGCTTAATAGCGGGATTCACAGATACGCAGTATTTT.